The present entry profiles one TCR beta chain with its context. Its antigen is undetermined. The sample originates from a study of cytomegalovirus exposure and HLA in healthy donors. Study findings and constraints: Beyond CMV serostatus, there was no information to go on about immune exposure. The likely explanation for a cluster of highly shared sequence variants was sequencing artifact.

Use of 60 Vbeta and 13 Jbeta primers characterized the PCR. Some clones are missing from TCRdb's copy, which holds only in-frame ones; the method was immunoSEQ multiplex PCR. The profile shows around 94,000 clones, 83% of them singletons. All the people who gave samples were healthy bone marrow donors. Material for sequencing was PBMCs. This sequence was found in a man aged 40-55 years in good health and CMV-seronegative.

This CDR3 is CSAGGTEAFF. Written as DNA, the CDR3 is TGCAGTGCAGGGGGCACTGAAGCTTTCTTT. The chain employs TRBV20-1 and TRBJ1-1; possibly TRBD1 for D (6 bases). This CDR3 has 10 residues. Trimming took off 6 bases at V and 4 bases at J, with 6 bases between the two ends. The V gene's germline CDR1 is DFQATT and CDR2 SNEGSKA (reference sequence).